This is a list of T cell receptor beta chains from one sample in a study of early T cells in non-severe SARS-CoV-2 infection. One entry per CDR3 protein, called by TCRdb with MiXCR from the 5' RACE reads. The sample lists tens of thousands of distinct CDR3 sequences, 12% occurring once. Material: whole blood. Every receptor here comes from an adult who was a healthcare worker with PCR-confirmed SARS-CoV-2 infection or an uninfected control (not recorded which). The CDR3 runs from the conserved cysteine through the conserved F or W. D genes are given only for firm matches. Part of the rows lack a size; the others show once, few, many or a class for expanded clones.

J gene,D gene,V gene,clone size,CDR3 protein,CDR3 DNA
TRBJ2-4,.,TRBV4-1,.,CASSQHTADRIKNIQYF,TGCGCCAGCAGCCAACATACAGCAGACAGGATCAAAAACATTCAGTACTTC
TRBJ2-7,TRBD1,TRBV10-3,.,CASRDRSSYEQYF,TGTGCATCACGGGACAGGTCCTCCTACGAGCAGTACTTC
TRBJ1-4,.,TRBV29-1,few,CSVEYAEKLFF,TGCAGCGTTGAGTACGCCGAAAAACTGTTTTTT
TRBJ1-1,.,TRBV6-2/TRBV6-3,many,CASSYKNSEAFF,TGTGCCAGCAGTTACAAAAACAGCGAAGCTTTCTTT
TRBJ2-7,TRBD2,TRBV29-1,many,CSVSGTSLEEQYF,TGCAGCGTTTCCGGGACTAGTTTAGAAGAGCAGTACTTC
TRBJ2-5,.,TRBV5-1,many,CASSLEAATQETQYF,TGCGCCAGCAGCTTGGAGGCAGCAACCCAAGAGACCCAGTACTTC
TRBJ1-1,.,TRBV29-1,.,CSVVRVYEAFF,TGCAGCGTTGTTCGGGTGTATGAAGCTTTCTTT
TRBJ2-4,TRBD1,TRBV28,many,CASSHRGPENIQYF,TGTGCCAGCAGTCACAGGGGCCCGGAAAACATTCAGTACTTC
TRBJ2-2,.,TRBV7-8,.,CASSLPSLTNTGELFF,TGTGCCAGCAGCCTACCCAGCTTAACCAACACCGGGGAGCTGTTTTTT
TRBJ2-3,.,TRBV4-1,many,CASSPQRLGDTQYF,TGCGCCAGCAGCCCCCAGCGTCTTGGGGATACGCAGTATTTT
TRBJ1-2,.,TRBV5-1,few,CASRSGGTVDYGYTF,TGCGCCAGCAGGTCCGGCGGGACCGTAGATTATGGCTACACCTTC
TRBJ1-1,.,TRBV5-8,few,CASSLGGQWNTEAFF,TGTGCCAGCAGCTTGGGGGGGCAATGGAACACTGAAGCTTTCTTT
TRBJ2-6,.,TRBV11-1,.,CASSLSSVSGANVLTF,TGTGCCAGCAGCTTATCGTCAGTCTCTGGGGCCAACGTCCTGACTTTC
TRBJ2-1,TRBD2,TRBV6-5,.,CASRPGTSGSREQFF,TGTGCCAGCAGACCCGGGACTAGCGGGAGTCGTGAGCAGTTCTTC
TRBJ1-6,.,TRBV10-3,many,CAISESEGMASPLHF,TGTGCCATCAGTGAGTCGGAGGGTATGGCGTCACCCCTCCACTTT
TRBJ2-4,.,TRBV6-1,many,CASSGSGFRNIQYF,TGTGCCAGCAGTGGATCAGGGTTTAGGAACATTCAGTACTTC
TRBJ2-1,.,TRBV7-9,many,CASSSTSSPRDEQFF,TGTGCCAGCAGCAGCACTAGTTCCCCACGCGATGAGCAGTTCTTC
TRBJ1-6,.,TRBV7-8,many,CASTLQGLENSPLHF,TGTGCCAGCACCTTACAGGGACTTGAGAATTCACCCCTCCACTTT
TRBJ1-2,.,TRBV28,.,CASGGRAPYGYTF,TGTGCCAGCGGGGGAAGGGCCCCCTATGGCTACACCTTC
TRBJ1-1,.,TRBV4-3,.,CASSSQAWGTEAFF,TGCGCCAGCAGCTCACAAGCTTGGGGAACTGAAGCTTTCTTT
TRBJ1-6,.,TRBV6-2/TRBV6-3,many,CASSSGTENSPLHF,TGTGCCAGCAGCTCCGGGACTGAAAATTCACCCCTCCACTTT
TRBJ2-2,.,TRBV6-5,many,CASCCGRTNTGELFF,TGTGCCAGCTGTTGCGGCAGGACGAACACCGGGGAGCTGTTTTTT
TRBJ1-1,.,TRBV5-1,many,CASSLQGRVNTEAFF,TGCGCCAGCAGCTTACAGGGTCGGGTGAACACTGAAGCTTTCTTT
TRBJ1-1,.,TRBV11-2,many,CASSPGLSGSRAFF,TGTGCCAGCAGCCCGGGACTTTCAGGGTCGAGAGCTTTCTTT
TRBJ1-5,.,TRBV18,few,CASSPGSNQPQHF,TGTGCCAGCTCACCAGGGAGTAATCAGCCCCAGCATTTT
TRBJ1-3,.,TRBV21-1,once,CASSTRDRGRRHIF,TGTGCCAGCAGCACCCGGGACAGGGGGCGTCGCCATATATTT
TRBJ2-1,TRBD2,TRBV11-2,once,CASSLERAGAVFF,TGTGCCAGCAGCTTGGAAAGAGCGGGAGCGGTGTTCTTC
TRBJ2-3,TRBD2,TRBV9,many,CASSALPTSGKGTDTQYF,TGTGCCAGCAGCGCGCTACCTACTAGCGGGAAAGGAACAGATACGCAGTATTTT
TRBJ2-3,TRBD2,TRBV5-1,.,CASSSQAGEADTQYF,TGCGCCAGCAGCTCTCAAGCGGGGGAGGCAGATACGCAGTATTTT
TRBJ2-7,TRBD1,TRBV6-6,few,CASSLGQGAWPLYEQYF,TGTGCCAGCAGTTTGGGACAGGGAGCTTGGCCCCTCTACGAGCAGTACTTC
TRBJ1-2,.,TRBV7-2,few,CASSYGAYYGYTF,TGTGCCAGCAGCTACGGGGCATACTATGGCTACACCTTC
TRBJ2-3,.,TRBV6-5,few,CASRPSLSTDTQYF,TGTGCCAGCAGGCCTAGCTTAAGCACAGATACGCAGTATTTT
TRBJ1-1,.,TRBV7-2,many,CASRKTGYEAFF,TGTGCCAGCAGGAAAACAGGGTACGAAGCTTTCTTT
TRBJ2-2,.,TRBV19,.,CASSSTGEGTGELFF,TGTGCCAGTAGTTCGACAGGGGAGGGGACCGGGGAGCTGTTTTTT
TRBJ2-7,.,TRBV29-1,.,CSATGTHIREQYF,TGCAGCGCTACAGGGACCCATATCCGCGAGCAGTACTTC
TRBJ2-3,.,TRBV18,few,CASSPPQPTDTQYF,TGTGCCAGCTCACCACCCCAGCCCACAGATACGCAGTATTTT
TRBJ2-5,.,TRBV11-2,few,CASSLDPTSLETQYF,TGTGCCAGCAGCTTAGATCCGACTAGTCTCGAGACCCAGTACTTC
TRBJ1-3,.,TRBV9,few,CASSVGILGNTIYF,TGTGCCAGCAGCGTAGGGATCCTGGGTAACACCATATATTTT